This T cell receptor beta chain originates from a study of spatial heterogeneity in lung cancer. Whole-study context: Any follow-up PBMC samples that were available went on to be sequenced, and the median time to follow-up was roughly 2 years after resection.

V was cut by 5 bases and J by 3 bases, with 4 bases left in between. The V gene's germline CDR1 is SQVTM and CDR2 ANQGSEA. The CDR3 is 10 amino acids. The presence of a unique molecular identifier marked each TCR cDNA molecule. TCRdb ran MiXCR on the 5' RACE reads and lists one entry per CDR3 protein. The table records about 70,000 distinct CDR3 sequences, roughly 9% of them present only once. Time point given: blood at routine non-recurrence follow-up after resection. Whole RNA from tumor, nontumor lung or frozen PBMC was sequenced unsorted. About this clonotype: Its antigen is unknown.

Study-wide findings and caveats: Detection of ubiquitous tumor TCRs in blood was higher at resection than follow-up.

The chain is built from TRBV29-1 and TRBJ1-1; D remains ambiguous. The input for sequencing was PBMCs, taken at follow-up. The receptor's source is a female donor with early-stage non-small cell lung cancer. The CDR3 loop reads CSVSDTEAFF. The CDR3 region has the DNA TGCAGCGTTAGCGACACTGAAGCTTTCTTT.